Detailed here is one TCR beta chain. The sample comes from a study of shared clonotypes between healthy human individuals. The CDR3 is 16 amino acids. TCRdb's copy holds only in-frame clones and misses some; the assay was immunoSEQ multiplex PCR. Among roughly 2.2 million clones listed, over 90% were seen once. The clonotype originates from a man younger than 35 in good health. Some clones in this sample may be carry-over from other donors' samples. The chain combines TRBV12-2 with TRBJ2-3; the table's D call of TRBD2 was not tested on the DNA. TRBV12-2 is flagged as a pseudogene. What was sequenced was naive CD4+ T cells from PBMCs. As for subset: CD45RA+ positively selected. The CDR3 spells CASRFCPAEGTDTQYF. CDR3 coding DNA: TGTGCAAGTCGCTTCTGTCCCGCGGAGGGCACAGATACGCAGTATTTT.